These 4 T cell receptor beta chains share one sample of origin, sequenced in a study of T cell responses to AZD1222 COVID-19 vaccine. TCRdb's copy holds only in-frame clones and misses some; the assay was immunoSEQ multiplex PCR. The data show about 140,000 clones, with roughly 92% seen just once and roughly 5% held by the top ten. The sample in question was peripheral blood, obtained on day 0 of AZD1222 vaccination. The receptors were sampled from an adult in good health.

J is TRBJ1-4 and V is TRBV18; D gene ambiguous. V lost 2 bases and J 4 bases, leaving 5 bases between the germline ends. The CDR3 totals 13 residues. Germline V gives CDR1 KGHSH, CDR2 LQKENI. In DNA form, the CDR3 reads TGTGCCAGCTCACCAGGGCTTAATGAAAAACTGTTTTTT. It yields the protein CASSPGLNEKLFF.

V gene TRBV19 combines with J gene TRBJ1-1; D call uncertain. The V end was cut by 5 bases, the J end by 3 bases, with 13 bases between. Germline V gene sequence: CDR1 LNHDA, CDR2 SQIVND (reference sequence). The CDR3 consists of 14 residues. CDR3 DNA: TGTGCCAGTAGTGTTGATCGCGGGTACACTGAAGCTTTCTTT. Its protein product is CASSVDRGYTEAFF.

V and J are TRBV19 and TRBJ2-1; 7 bases match TRBD2. This CDR3 spans 14 amino acids. The trim removed 6 bases at V and 7 bases at J, leaving 9 bases unmatched. Germline V lookup: CDR1 LNHDA, CDR2 SQIVND (reference sequence). CDR3 DNA sequence: TGTGCCAGTAGCGAACAGCGGGGTTGGAATGAGCAGTTCTTC. Translated, it gives CASSEQRGWNEQFF.

J is TRBJ2-4 and V is TRBV28; 7 bases agree with TRBD1. This CDR3 comprises 15 residues. Germline CDR1 is MDHEN and CDR2 is SYDVKM. With 6 bases clipped from V and 0 bases from J, the junction kept 5 bases outside the gene matches. CDR3 sequence (DNA): TGTGCCAGCAGAGGACAGGATCTAGCCAAAAACATTCAGTACTTC. Translating gives CASRGQDLAKNIQYF. Full variable domain (missing parts from reference TRBV28 and TRBJ2-4): DVKVTQSSRYLVKRTGEKVFLECVQDMDHENMFWYRQDPGLGLRLIYFSYDVKMKEKGDIPEGYSVSREKKERFSLILESASTNQTSMYLCASRGQDLAKNIQYFGAGTRLSVL.